The 7 T cell receptor beta chains reported below all come from one sample, sequenced in a study of CD4+ T cells in melanoma. Clones were read by immunoSEQ multiplex PCR, and TCRdb kept only the in-frame ones, dropping some. Of 40,000 to 50,000 clones in the sample, roughly nine tenths were seen once. Material: peripheral blood. The receptors were sampled from a human donor with melanoma.

This clone was detected once. The J gene is TRBJ1-4, the V gene TRBV28; no clear D. Trimming took off 3 bases at V and 2 bases at J, with 10 bases between the two ends. The CDR3 is 15 amino acids. Germline V CDR1 and CDR2: MDHEN, SYDVKM. The CDR3 DNA reads TGTGCCAGCAGTTTCCGGGGAATGACTAATGAAAAACTGTTTTTT. Its protein product is CASSFRGMTNEKLFF.

This clone has only one observation. The rearrangement uses TRBV27 and TRBJ1-1; perhaps TRBD1 as D (5 bases). Germline V lookup: CDR1 MNHEY, CDR2 SMNVEV (reference sequence). V lost 1 base and J 5 bases, leaving 11 bases between the germline ends. The CDR3 is made up of 14 amino acids. CDR3 nucleotide sequence: TGTGCCAGCAGTTTATGGGGGATTGGTACTGAAGCTTTCTTT. This sequence encodes CASSLWGIGTEAFF.

The chain uses TRBV7-9 and TRBJ1-4; 7 bases agree with TRBD1. The J segment lost 2 bases and the V segment lost 4 bases, leaving 10 bases of the junction unmatched. The germline V gene encodes CDR1 SEHNR and CDR2 FQNEAQ (reference sequence). The CDR3 consists of 17 residues. CDR3 loop: CASSSRQGGRTNEKLFF. CDR3 bases: TGTGCCAGCAGCTCAAGACAGGGTGGTAGGACTAATGAAAAACTGTTTTTT.

The chain carries TRBV6-5 and TRBJ1-3; maybe TRBD1 (6 bases). V lost 4 bases, J lost 4 bases, and 11 bases lay in between. This CDR3 comprises 14 residues. In germline, CDR1 is MNHEY, CDR2 SVGAGI. CDR3 sequence: CASSFMGAGNTIYF. DNA of the CDR3: TGTGCCAGCAGTTTCATGGGGGCCGGAAACACCATATATTTT.

The chain is built from TRBV6-5 and TRBJ2-5; no definite D call. Trimming shortened V by 2 bases and J by 0 bases, and 7 bases separated the two germline ends. Germline values: CDR1 MNHEY, CDR2 SVGAGI. This CDR3 region has 14 residues. The CDR3 loop reads CASSYAPYQETQYF. CDR3 DNA: TGTGCCAGCAGTTACGCGCCGTACCAAGAGACCCAGTACTTC.

This chain links TRBV27 with TRBJ2-2; TRBD2 aligns across 14 bases. V shed 7 bases and J 8 bases; nucleotides not matched to a gene: 9. Germline assignment: CDR1 MNHEY and CDR2 SMNVEV (reference sequence). The CDR3 contains 16 residues. CDR3 residues: CASTKGLAGVSGELFF. The CDR3, as DNA: TGTGCCAGCACCAAGGGACTAGCGGGGGTTTCAGGGGAGCTGTTTTTT.

This sequence joins TRBV2 and TRBJ1-1; D not resolved. Germline loops: CDR1 SNHLY, CDR2 FYNNEI. The CDR3 sequence is 11 residues long. V shed 3 bases and J shed 5 bases, with 4 bases lying between them. As DNA, the CDR3 is TGTGCCAGCAGTGAGGTAACTGAAGCTTTCTTT. This translates into CASSEVTEAFF. The full variable domain, its missing parts supplied by reference TRBV2 and TRBJ1-1, is EPEVTQTPSHQVTQMGQEVILRCVPISNHLYFYWYRQILGQKVEFLVSFYNNEISEKSEIFDDQFSVERPDGSNFTLKIRSTKLEDSAMYFCASSEVTEAFFGQGTRLTVV.